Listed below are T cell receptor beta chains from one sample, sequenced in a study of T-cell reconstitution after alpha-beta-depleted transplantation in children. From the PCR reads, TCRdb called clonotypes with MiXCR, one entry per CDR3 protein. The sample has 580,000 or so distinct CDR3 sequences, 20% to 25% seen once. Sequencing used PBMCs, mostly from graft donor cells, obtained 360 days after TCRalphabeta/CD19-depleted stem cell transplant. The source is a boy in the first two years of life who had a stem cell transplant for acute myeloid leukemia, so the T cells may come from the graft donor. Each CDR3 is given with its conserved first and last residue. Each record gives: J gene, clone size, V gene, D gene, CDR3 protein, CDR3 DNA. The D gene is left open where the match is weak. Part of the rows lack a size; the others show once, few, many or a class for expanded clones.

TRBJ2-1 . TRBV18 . CASSSWGGSSYNEQFF TGTGCCAGCTCATCCTGGGGAGGAAGCTCCTACAATGAGCAGTTCTTC
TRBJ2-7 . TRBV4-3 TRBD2 CASSLGTSVGTYEQYF TGCGCCAGCAGCCTGGGAACTAGCGTGGGGACCTACGAGCAGTACTTC
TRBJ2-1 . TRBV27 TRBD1 CASGAGGYNEQFF TGTGCCAGCGGGGCAGGGGGTTACAATGAGCAGTTCTTC
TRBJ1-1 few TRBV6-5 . CASSSLTGLGWEAFF TGTGCCAGCAGTTCCTTGACAGGCCTCGGTTGGGAAGCTTTCTTT
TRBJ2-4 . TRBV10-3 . CAISESVAKNIQYF TGTGCCATCAGTGAGTCGGTAGCCAAAAACATTCAGTACTTC
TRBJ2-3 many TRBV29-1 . CSVAGGRLGTDTQYF TGCAGCGTTGCCGGGGGGCGCTTGGGCACAGATACGCAGTATTTT
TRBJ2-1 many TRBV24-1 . CATSALHYNEQFF TGTGCCACCAGTGCCCTTCATTACAATGAGCAGTTCTTC
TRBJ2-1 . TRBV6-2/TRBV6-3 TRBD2 CASSYYRGGYEQFF TGTGCCAGCAGTTACTACCGGGGGGGTTATGAGCAGTTCTTC
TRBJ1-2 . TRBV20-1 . CSARDAGRTGGYTF TGCAGTGCTAGAGATGCGGGGCGGACCGGCGGCTACACCTTC
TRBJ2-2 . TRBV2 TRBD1 CASSGQGALAGELFF TGTGCCAGCAGCGGACAGGGGGCATTGGCCGGGGAGCTGTTTTTT
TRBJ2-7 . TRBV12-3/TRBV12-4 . CASSFGGTQQYF TGTGCCAGCAGTTTCGGAGGGACTCAGCAGTACTTC
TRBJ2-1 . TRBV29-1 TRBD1 CSVADRDGWGEQFF TGCAGCGTTGCGGACAGGGACGGTTGGGGTGAGCAGTTCTTC
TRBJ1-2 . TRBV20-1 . CSARDRGRGAYGYTF TGCAGTGCTAGAGATCGGGGGAGAGGGGCTTATGGCTACACCTTC
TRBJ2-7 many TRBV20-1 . CSARDQPAYEQYF TGCAGTGCTAGAGATCAACCGGCCTACGAGCAGTACTTC
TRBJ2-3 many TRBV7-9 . CASRLATPTDTQYF TGTGCCAGCCGCCTAGCGACCCCCACAGATACGCAGTATTTT
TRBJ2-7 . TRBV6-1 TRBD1 CASTRTGSNEQYF TGTGCCAGCACCCGGACAGGGAGCAACGAGCAGTACTTC
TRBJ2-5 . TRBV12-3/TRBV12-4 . CASTEGGEETQYF TGTGCCAGCACCGAGGGGGGAGAAGAGACCCAGTACTTC
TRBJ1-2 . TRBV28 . CASKVPPHGYTF TGTGCCAGCAAAGTACCCCCGCATGGCTACACCTTC
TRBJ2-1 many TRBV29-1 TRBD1 CSVVRQGAGNEQFF TGCAGCGTTGTAAGACAGGGGGCGGGAAATGAGCAGTTCTTC
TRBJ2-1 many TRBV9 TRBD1 CASSVASWVGTGHNEQFF TGTGCCAGCAGCGTAGCTTCGTGGGTTGGGACAGGGCACAATGAGCAGTTCTTC
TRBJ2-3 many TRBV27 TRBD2 CASSLLPSGGPHTDTQYF TGTGCCAGCAGTTTACTACCCAGCGGGGGACCCCACACAGATACGCAGTATTTT
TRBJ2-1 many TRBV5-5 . CASSLISSSYNEQFF TGTGCCAGCAGCTTGATAAGTAGCTCCTACAATGAGCAGTTCTTC
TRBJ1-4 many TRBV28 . CASRPLPPHTGSAEKLFF TGTGCCAGCAGGCCCCTGCCACCCCACACAGGGAGCGCTGAAAAACTGTTTTTT
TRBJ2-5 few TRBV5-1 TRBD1 CASSRGTAEGSETQYF TGCGCCAGCAGCAGAGGGACAGCAGAGGGTAGCGAGACCCAGTACTTC
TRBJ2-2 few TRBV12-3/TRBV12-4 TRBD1 CASRPPGTGNTGELFF TGTGCCAGCAGGCCCCCCGGGACAGGGAACACCGGGGAGCTGTTTTTT
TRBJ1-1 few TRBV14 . CASSQTDRNEAFF TGTGCCAGCAGCCAGACCGACAGGAATGAAGCTTTCTTT
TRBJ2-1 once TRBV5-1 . CASRAVGQAHNEQFF TGCGCCAGCCGGGCCGTGGGGCAGGCACACAATGAGCAGTTCTTC
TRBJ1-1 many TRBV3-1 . CASSQYTEAFF TGTGCCAGCAGCCAATATACTGAAGCTTTCTTT
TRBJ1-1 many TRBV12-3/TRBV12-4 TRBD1 CASRDRVTEAFF TGTGCCAGCAGGGACAGGGTCACTGAAGCTTTCTTT
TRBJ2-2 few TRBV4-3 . CASSHDHSSPRELFF TGCGCCAGCAGCCACGACCACTCATCCCCCAGGGAGCTGTTTTTT
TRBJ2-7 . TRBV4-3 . CASSPTARVREQYF TGCGCCAGCAGTCCGACAGCCCGGGTCCGTGAGCAGTACTTC
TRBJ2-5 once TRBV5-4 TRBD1 CASSSDPGQGAWETQYF TGTGCCAGCAGTAGTGACCCGGGACAGGGGGCCTGGGAGACCCAGTACTTC
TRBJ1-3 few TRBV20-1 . CSARDRAAEAGNTIYF TGCAGTGCTAGAGATAGGGCGGCAGAAGCTGGAAACACCATATATTTT
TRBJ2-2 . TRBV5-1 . CASSLAVGNTGELFF TGCGCCAGCAGCTTGGCCGTAGGTAACACCGGGGAGCTGTTTTTT
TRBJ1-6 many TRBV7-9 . CASSLFSFRRGESPLHF TGTGCCAGCAGCTTATTCTCCTTCCGCCGGGGCGAGTCACCCCTCCACTTT
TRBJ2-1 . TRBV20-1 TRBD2 CSATNPGLAVHEQFF TGCAGTGCTACAAACCCGGGACTAGCGGTCCATGAGCAGTTCTTC
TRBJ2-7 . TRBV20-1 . CSARSGDEQYF TGCAGTGCTAGATCGGGCGACGAGCAGTACTTC
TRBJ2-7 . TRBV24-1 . CATSDAALHPYEQYF TGTGCCACCAGTGATGCGGCCCTTCACCCTTACGAGCAGTACTTC
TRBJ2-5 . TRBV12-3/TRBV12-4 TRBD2 CASSSSGGAETRYF TGTGCCAGCAGTTCTAGCGGGGGGGCCGAGACCCGGTACTTC
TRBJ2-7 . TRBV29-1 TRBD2 CSVVFSGSYEQYF TGCAGCGTTGTATTTAGCGGGTCCTACGAGCAGTACTTC
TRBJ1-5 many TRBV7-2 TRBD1 CASSLQGQGRNQPQHF TGTGCCAGCAGCTTACAGGGACAGGGGCGGAATCAGCCCCAGCATTTT
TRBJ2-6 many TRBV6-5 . CASSYSSGANVLTF TGTGCCAGCAGTTACTCCTCGGGGGCCAACGTCCTGACTTTC
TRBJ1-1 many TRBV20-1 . CSARSPGGLAFTEAFF TGCAGTGCTAGAAGTCCGGGAGGGCTCGCCTTCACTGAAGCTTTCTTT
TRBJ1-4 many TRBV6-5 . CASSYSQGEKLFF TGTGCCAGCAGTTACAGTCAGGGCGAAAAACTGTTTTTT
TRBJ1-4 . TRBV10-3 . CAISDRLLEKLFF TGTGCCATCAGTGACAGGCTACTTGAAAAACTGTTTTTT
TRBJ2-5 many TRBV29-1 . CSVRSRETQYF TGCAGCGTACGTTCCCGAGAGACCCAGTACTTC
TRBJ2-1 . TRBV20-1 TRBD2 CCATMLAGTYNEQFF TGCTGTGCCACCATGTTAGCGGGAACTTACAATGAGCAGTTCTTC
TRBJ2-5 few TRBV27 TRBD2 CASSLSLAGVQETQYF TGTGCCAGCAGTTTAAGTCTAGCGGGGGTACAAGAGACCCAGTACTTC
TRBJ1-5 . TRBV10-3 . CAISELRGGQPQHF TGTGCCATCAGTGAGCTCCGGGGGGGCCAGCCCCAGCATTTT
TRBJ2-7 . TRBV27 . CASSLEAGPYEQYF TGTGCCAGCAGTTTAGAGGCCGGCCCCTACGAGCAGTACTTC
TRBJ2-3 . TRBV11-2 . CASSLDLITDTQYF TGTGCCAGCAGCTTAGATCTGATCACAGATACGCAGTATTTT
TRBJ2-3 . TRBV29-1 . CSGGGAADTQYF TGCAGCGGGGGGGGGGCGGCAGATACGCAGTATTTT
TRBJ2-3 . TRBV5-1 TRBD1 CASSLVGQGYDTQYF TGCGCCAGCAGCTTGGTGGGACAGGGTTACGATACGCAGTATTTT